This TCR beta chain appears in the sequencing data of a study of CD8 T cells in ankylosing spondylitis. Study findings and constraints: Significantly higher representation of disease-linked clones was reported for matched ankylosing spondylitis synovial fluid. Typical of ankylosing spondylitis blood, it appeared, was a TCR beta motif of several highly homologous variants.

This CDR3 has 14 residues. With 8 bases removed from V and 2 bases from J, the gap between germline ends came to 13 bases. Looked up from germline, CDR1 is SGHRS and CDR2 is YFSETQ. This clonotype has at least ten counts. Its antigen is unknown. Generation of TCR beta libraries employed quantitative 5'-RACE incorporating molecular barcodes. MiXCR, run by TCRdb on the 5' RACE reads, gives a single entry per CDR3 protein. The sample records roughly 220,000 distinct CDR3 sequences, over 9.5% being singletons. The V call is TRBV5-1, the J call TRBJ2-2; D might be TRBD1 or TRBD2, each matching 5 bases. What was sequenced was blood, either unsorted or a sorted T cell fraction (not recorded which). The clonotype was recovered from a male donor with ankylosing spondylitis or in good health (not recorded which). The CDR3 spells CASGRDHNTGELFF. Written as DNA, the CDR3 is TGCGCCAGTGGCAGGGACCACAACACCGGGGAGCTGTTTTTT.